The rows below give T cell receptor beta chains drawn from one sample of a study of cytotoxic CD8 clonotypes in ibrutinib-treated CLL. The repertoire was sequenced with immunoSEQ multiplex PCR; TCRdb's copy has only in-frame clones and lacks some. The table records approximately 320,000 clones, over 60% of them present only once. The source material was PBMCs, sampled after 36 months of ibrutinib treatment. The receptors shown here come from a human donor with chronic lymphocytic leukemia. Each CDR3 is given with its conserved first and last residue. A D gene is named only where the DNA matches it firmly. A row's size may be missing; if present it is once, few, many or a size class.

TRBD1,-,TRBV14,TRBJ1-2,TGTGCCAGCAGCCAAGATAGGACAGGGGGAATCTATGGCTACACCTTC,CASSQDRTGGIYGYTF
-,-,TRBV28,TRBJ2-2,TGTGCCAGCAGTTCCCTCGGAGGGGAGCTGTTTTTT,CASSSLGGELFF
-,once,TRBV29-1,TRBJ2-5,TGCAGCGTTGAACATAACCAAGAGACCCAGTACTTC,CSVEHNQETQYF
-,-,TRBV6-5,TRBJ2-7,TGTGCCAGCAGGCCCCGGTTAGACTCCTACGAGCAGTACTTC,CASRPRLDSYEQYF
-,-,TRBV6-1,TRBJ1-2,TGTGCCAGCAGTGACAGGAATAGCTATGGCTACACCTTC,CASSDRNSYGYTF
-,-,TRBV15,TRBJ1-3,TGTGCCACCAGCAGAGTATTGAGCTCTGGAAACACCATATATTTT,CATSRVLSSGNTIYF
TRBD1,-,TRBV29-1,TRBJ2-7,TGCAGCGTCGGACAGGGCCTCTTC,CSVGQGLF
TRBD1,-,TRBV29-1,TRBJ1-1,TGCAGCGTTGAAACGACAGGGCAAATTTACACTGAAGCTTTCTTT,CSVETTGQIYTEAFF
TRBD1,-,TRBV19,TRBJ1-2,TGTGCCAGTACAAGGGGGCTGAGCTATGGCTACACCTTC,CASTRGLSYGYTF
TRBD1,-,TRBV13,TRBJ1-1,TGTGCCAGCAGCTTAGGTGGGGACAGGGTAGGCACTGAAGCTTTCTTT,CASSLGGDRVGTEAFF
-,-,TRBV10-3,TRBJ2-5,TGTGCCATCAGTGTGGGGGGCAGCCAAGAGACCCAGTACTTC,CAISVGGSQETQYF
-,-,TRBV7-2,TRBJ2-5,TGTGCCAGCAGCTTAGTTGTGGGGGCCCAAGAGACCCAGTACTTC,CASSLVVGAQETQYF
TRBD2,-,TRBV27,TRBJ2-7,TGTGCCAGCAGTTTACTCCTTATCCCAGGACTAGCGGGAGTACGGTACGAGCAGTACTTC,CASSLLLIPGLAGVRYEQYF
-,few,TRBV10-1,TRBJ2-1,TGCGCCAGTCCGCTCCTAAAAAGGGGCAATGAGCAGTTCTTC,CASPLLKRGNEQFF
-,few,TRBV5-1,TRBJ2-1,TGCGCCAGCAGCTTGCGGACTATGAGTGAGCAGTTCTTC,CASSLRTMSEQFF
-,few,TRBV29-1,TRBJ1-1,TGCAGCGTCACCGTCGGGGGGCAGGGTACTGAAGCTTTCTTT,CSVTVGGQGTEAFF
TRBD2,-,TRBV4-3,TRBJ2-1,TGCGCCAGCAGCCAAGTAAGCGGGAGGGCCTACAATGAGCAGTTCTTC,CASSQVSGRAYNEQFF
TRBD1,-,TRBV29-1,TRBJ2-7,TGCAGCGTTGGACAGGGCTATCTAAGGGAGCAGTACTTC,CSVGQGYLREQYF
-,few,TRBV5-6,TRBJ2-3,TGTGCCAGCAGCTTGGAAGGGGGACACCCAGGAGATACGCAGTATTTT,CASSLEGGHPGDTQYF
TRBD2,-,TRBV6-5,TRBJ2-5,TGTGCCAGCAGCAACCCGGGACTAGCGAGTGAGACCCAGTACTTC,CASSNPGLASETQYF
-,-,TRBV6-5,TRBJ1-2,TGTGCCAGCAGTTTTCCGGGACTCAACAACTATGGCTACACCTTC,CASSFPGLNNYGYTF
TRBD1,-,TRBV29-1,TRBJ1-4,TGCAGCGCTACCTATTACAGGGGGACTAAAAAACTGTTTTTT,CSATYYRGTKKLFF
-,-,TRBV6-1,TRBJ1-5,TGTGCCAGCAGTGAAGCGCTCCGAGGGAATCAGCCCCAGCATTTT,CASSEALRGNQPQHF
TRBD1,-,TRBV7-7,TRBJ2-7,TGTGCCAGCAGCTTGGACAGGACTTACGAGCAGTACTTC,CASSLDRTYEQYF
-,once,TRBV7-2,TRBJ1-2,TGTGCCAGCAGCAAGGGGTGGGGGAGAAACTATGGCTACACCTTC,CASSKGWGRNYGYTF
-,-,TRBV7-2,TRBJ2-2,TGTGCCAGCAGCTTACAACAAAGAATTCAGGGGCTGTTTTTT,CASSLQQRIQGLFF
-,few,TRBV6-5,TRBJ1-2,TGTGCCAGCAGTAGGCCGGGACATAACTATGGCTACACCTTC,CASSRPGHNYGYTF
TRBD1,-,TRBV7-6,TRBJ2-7,TGTGCCAGCAGCCTCGGACAGGGTGGCTACGAGCAGTACTTC,CASSLGQGGYEQYF
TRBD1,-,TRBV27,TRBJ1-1,TGTGCCAGCAGTACGACAGGGCATGGGTTGAACACTGAAGCTTTCTTT,CASSTTGHGLNTEAFF
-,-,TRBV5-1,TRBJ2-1,TGCGCCAGCAGCTTGACTGGAAACTACAATGAGCAGTTCTTC,CASSLTGNYNEQFF
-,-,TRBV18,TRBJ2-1,TGTGCCAGCTCACCAGGGGGTGGCGTATTTTACAATGAGCAGTTCTTC,CASSPGGGVFYNEQFF
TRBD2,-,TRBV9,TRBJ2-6,TGTGCCAGCAGCGTAGCGGGGCGGGAGGCCTCCCGCTCTGGGGCCAACGTCCTGACTTTC,CASSVAGREASRSGANVLTF
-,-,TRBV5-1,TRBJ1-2,TGCGCCAGCAGCTTGCTGGGGGAGAGCTATGGCTACACCTTC,CASSLLGESYGYTF
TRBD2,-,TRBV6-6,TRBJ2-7,TGTGCCAGCAGTCTAGCGGGAGTCGAAGATACGAGTGAGCAGTACTTC,CASSLAGVEDTSEQYF
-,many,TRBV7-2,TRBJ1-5,TGTGCCAGCAGCTTTCGAAATCAGCCCCAGCATTTT,CASSFRNQPQHF
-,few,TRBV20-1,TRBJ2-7,TGCAGTGTCAAGCGGAACTACGAGCAGTACTTC,CSVKRNYEQYF
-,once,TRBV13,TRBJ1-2,TGTGCCAGCAGCTTAGGCGGCAGGGAAGTAGGCTACACCTTC,CASSLGGREVGYTF
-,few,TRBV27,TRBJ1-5,TGTGCCAGCAGTTTAGGCTCCAGGGGCAATCAGCCCCAGCATTTT,CASSLGSRGNQPQHF
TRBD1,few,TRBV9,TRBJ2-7,TGTGCCAGCAGCGCGGGGACAGGGTCGATACTCGAGCAGTACTTC,CASSAGTGSILEQYF
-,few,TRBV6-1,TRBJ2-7,TGTGCCAGCACGCAGGCCGCCTCCTACGAGCAGTACTTC,CASTQAASYEQYF
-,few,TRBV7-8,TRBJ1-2,TGTGCCAGCAGCTTAGAGGTTAGGGTCGCGGGCTACACCTTC,CASSLEVRVAGYTF
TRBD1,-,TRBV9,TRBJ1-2,TGTGCCAGCAGCGACAGACAGGGCTCTATATATGGCTACACCTTC,CASSDRQGSIYGYTF
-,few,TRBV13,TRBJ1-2,TGTGCCAGCAGCCCATCCGTCGGGGCAGGCTATGGCTACACCTTC,CASSPSVGAGYGYTF
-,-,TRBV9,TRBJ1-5,TGTGCCAGCACGTTCGGCCAGAACCTTAATCAGCCCCAGCATTTT,CASTFGQNLNQPQHF
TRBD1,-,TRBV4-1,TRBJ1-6,TGCGCCAGCAGCCCAACAGGGGCCACGGGGGATTCACCCCTCCACTTT,CASSPTGATGDSPLHF
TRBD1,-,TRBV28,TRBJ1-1,TGTGCCAGCACGATGGGACAGGGGTACACTGAAGCTTTCTTT,CASTMGQGYTEAFF
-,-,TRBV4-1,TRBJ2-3,TGCGCCAGCAGCCAAGAAGTTGTCAGACAAACAGATACGCAGTATTTT,CASSQEVVRQTDTQYF
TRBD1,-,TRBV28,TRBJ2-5,TGTGCCAGCAGTAGGGGGCGACAGGGGATGTTGGGAGAGACCCAGTACTTC,CASSRGRQGMLGETQYF
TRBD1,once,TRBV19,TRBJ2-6,TGTGCCAGTACCCGACAGGGGGCAACTGGGGCCAACGTCCTGACTTTC,CASTRQGATGANVLTF
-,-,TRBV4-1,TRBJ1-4,TGCGCCAGCAGCCAAGATCCAACAGGGAGAGGGGTTAGTGAAAAACTGTTTTTT,CASSQDPTGRGVSEKLFF
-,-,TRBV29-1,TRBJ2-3,TGCAGCTCCCGGGACGGAGATATTCGAGATACGCAGTATTTT,CSSRDGDIRDTQYF
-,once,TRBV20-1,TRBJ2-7,TGCAGTGCTAGCCGGGACATCGAGCAGTACTTC,CSASRDIEQYF
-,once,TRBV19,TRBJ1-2,TGTGCCAGTAGTGGAGACGCTCGAGCCTATGGCTACACCTTC,CASSGDARAYGYTF